The 19 T cell receptor beta chains given below trace back to one sample, sequenced in a study of regulatory T cells in long-lasting Graves disease. Indicated time point: newly diagnosed GD, antithyroid drugs for less than 3 months. After RNA was extracted from PBMCs, the TCR library was made from it. Library construction for TCR beta used iRepertoire HTBI primers and Arm-PCR of CDR3 regions. TCRdb reprocessed the multiplex PCR reads via MiXCR and lists one record per CDR3 protein. The data hold about 400,000 distinct CDR3 sequences, with around 16% observed a single time. This same sample was also taken into another study, of T cells in Graves' hyperthyroidism and ophthalmopathy.

The sequencing used peripheral blood mononuclear cells (PBMCs), collected at new diagnosis, from a patient treated with antithyroid drugs. The receptors come from a woman aged 18-30 years with Graves disease.

A note on this clonotype: This may come from a read error, since a much larger clone is one base off. Here the CDR3 omits its conserved ending phenylalanine or tryptophan, so a read error is the likely source. The chain has TRBV5-1 and TRBJ2-5, with a weak D call TRBD2 (7 bases). This CDR3 has 15 residues. Germline CDR1 is SGHRS and CDR2 is YFSETQ. The V gene lost 0 bases and the J gene lost 3 bases, with 12 bases spanning the gap. In DNA, the CDR3 is TGCGCCAGCAGCTTGGCCTCGGGGGGCGAAGAGACCCAGTACTCC. Translation: CASSLASGGEETQYS.

This clonotype was recorded at least ten times. The chain joins TRBV24-1 to TRBJ2-7; 9 bases line up with TRBD1. After removal of 0 bases from V and 0 bases from J, the junction contained 5 bases not matched to a gene. Germline CDR1 KGHDR, CDR2 SFDVKD. The CDR3 totals 17 residues. CDR3 coding DNA: TGTGCCACCAGTGATTTGATCGGACAGGGGACCTCCTACGAGCAGTACTTC. Protein: CATSDLIGQGTSYEQYF.

The chain is built from TRBV4-1 and TRBJ2-2; TRBD1 agrees at 9 bases. Germline V gene sequence: CDR1 MGHRA, CDR2 YSYEKL. J was trimmed by 4 bases and V by 2 bases; bases with no gene match: 5. The CDR3 contains 16 residues. The chain's CDR3 is CASSQRGQGSTGELFF. CDR3 in DNA: TGCGCCAGCAGCCAAAGGGGACAGGGCTCCACCGGGGAGCTGTTTTTT.

V and J are TRBV7-9 and TRBJ1-1, with 7 bases matching TRBD1. The CDR3 has 15 amino acids. The germline V gene has CDR1 SEHNR and CDR2 FQNEAQ (reference sequence). The V segment lost 5 bases and the J segment 0 bases; nucleotides outside the gene matches: 6. The CDR3 loop reads CASSRQGQLNTEAFF. The CDR3 DNA reads as TGTGCCAGCAGCCGCCAGGGACAGTTGAACACTGAAGCTTTCTTT.

This chain connects TRBV2 to TRBJ1-6; D might be TRBD1 (6 bases). V was cut by 6 bases and J by 9 bases, with 21 bases left in between. The CDR3 is 16 amino acids. CDR1 is SNHLY, CDR2 FYNNEI, per germline. The CDR3 nucleotides are TGTGCCAGCAGACCACAGACAGGCCCCGGCGGTTCACCCCTCCACTTT. Amino acids: CASRPQTGPGGSPLHF. Looking up the rest from reference TRBV2 and TRBJ1-6 gives the full variable domain: EPEVTQTPSHQVTQMGQEVILRCVPISNHLYFYWYRQILGQKVEFLVSFYNNEISEKSEIFDDQFSVERPDGSNFTLKIRSTKLEDSAMYFCASRPQTGPGGSPLHFGNGTRLTVT.

The sample holds many counts of this clonotype. The chain carries TRBV11-2 and TRBJ2-1; D call uncertain. Trimming took 0 bases from V and 4 from J, leaving 4 bases between them. Looked up from germline, CDR1 is SGHAT and CDR2 is FQNNGV. The CDR3 contains 13 residues. The CDR3 sequence is CASSLERYNEQFF. In DNA form, the CDR3 reads TGTGCCAGCAGCTTAGAGAGGTACAATGAGCAGTTCTTC.

J is TRBJ1-1 and V is TRBV10-3; 9 bases map to TRBD1. CDR3 length equals 13 residues. The V gene end was trimmed by 7 bases and the J gene end by 4 bases; junction bases not matched to a gene: 4. In germline, CDR1 is ENHRY, CDR2 SYGVKD. CDR3 residues: CAIKGTGTTEAFF. CDR3 DNA sequence: TGTGCCATCAAAGGGACAGGGACCACTGAAGCTTTCTTT.

The chain combines TRBV6-2 or TRBV6-3 with TRBJ2-5; 9 bases agree with TRBD2. V shed 4 bases, J shed 2 bases, and the junction held 5 bases outside the gene matches. Germline loops: CDR1 MNHEY, CDR2 SVGEGT. The length of the CDR3 is 15 residues. The CDR3 reads CASSSGTSRQETQYF. The DNA for the CDR3 is TGTGCCAGCAGTTCCGGGACTAGCAGACAAGAGACCCAGTACTTC.

This chain joins TRBV5-6 and TRBJ2-7; D call uncertain. This CDR3 has 11 amino acids. V lost 6 bases and J 4 bases, leaving 8 bases between the germline ends. Germline V lookup: CDR1 SGHDT, CDR2 YYEEEE. The DNA of the CDR3 is TGTGCCAGCACCAGTCAGTACGAGCAGTACTTC. This translates into CASTSQYEQYF.

This chain joins TRBV10-3 and TRBJ2-5, with 8 bases identical to TRBD2. Germline V gene data show CDR1 as ENHRY and CDR2 as SYGVKD. The J segment lost 5 bases and the V segment lost 6 bases, leaving 8 bases of the junction unmatched. The CDR3 sequence is 14 residues long. CDR3 amino acids: CAISPLAARETQYF. The CDR3 DNA reads TGTGCCATCAGCCCACTAGCGGCCCGGGAGACCCAGTACTTC.

This clonotype was recorded a few times. V and J are TRBV11-2 and TRBJ2-7; D not resolved. The CDR3 runs to 13 residues. V shed 5 bases and J shed 2 bases, with 10 bases lying between them. Germline CDR1 SGHAT, CDR2 FQNNGV. The CDR3 nucleotides read TGTGCCAGCAGCGGGCGGAGAGCCTACGAGCAGTACTTC. This codes for CASSGRRAYEQYF. The variable domain in full, completed from reference TRBV11-2 and TRBJ2-7, reads EAGVAQSPRYKIIEKRQSVAFWCNPISGHATLYWYQQILGQGPKLLIQFQNNGVVDDSQLPKDRFSAERLKGVDSTLKIQPAKLEDSAVYLCASSGRRAYEQYFGPGTRLTVT.

This clonotype appeared many times. J is TRBJ2-7 and V is TRBV24-1, with TRBD1 matching over 10 bases. Germline CDR1 and CDR2: KGHDR and SFDVKD. With V trimmed by 3 bases and J by 7 bases, 5 bases remained unmatched. The CDR3 totals 14 residues. The CDR3 sequence is CATSDRQGAREQYF. In DNA form, the CDR3 reads TGTGCCACCAGTGATCGACAGGGGGCGAGGGAGCAGTACTTC.

This clonotype was found many times. The V and J genes are TRBV28 and TRBJ1-3, with no clear D. CDR3 length: 14 amino acids. Looked up from germline, CDR1 is MDHEN and CDR2 is SYDVKM. Trimming took off 6 bases at V and 1 base at J, with 10 bases between the two ends. The CDR3 region is CASSMPGSGNTIYF. DNA for the CDR3: TGTGCCAGCAGCATGCCCGGATCTGGAAACACCATATATTTT.

In its sample, this clonotype was seen many times. V is TRBV30 and J is TRBJ1-1; D remains ambiguous. CDR3 length: 14 residues. Per germline, CDR1 GTSNPN and CDR2 SVGIG (reference sequence). Trimming removed 0 bases from V and 1 base from J, with 9 bases in between. The CDR3 DNA reads as TGTGCCTGGAGTGTATTAGGACGGAACACTGAAGCTTTCTTT. Translation: CAWSVLGRNTEAFF.

This clonotype turned up a few times. The rearrangement joins TRBV5-5 to TRBJ1-2; TRBD1 matches 8 bases. Germline CDR1 and CDR2: SGHKS and YYEKEE (reference sequence). CDR3 length equals 17 residues. The V and J ends lost 7 bases and 8 bases, in that order; junction bases with no gene match: 22. The CDR3 sequence is CASYEVGRGLLFRGYTF. DNA of the CDR3: TGTGCCAGCTATGAGGTGGGCAGGGGGCTGCTTTTTCGAGGCTACACCTTC.

This clonotype has ten or more counts. The gene calls are TRBV30 and TRBJ1-2; D is unclear. V gave up 2 bases and J gave up 2 bases, with 9 bases separating them. Germline V gives CDR1 GTSNPN, CDR2 SVGIG (reference sequence). The CDR3 contains 13 residues. CDR3 region: CAWSTRPNYGYTF. The CDR3 DNA reads as TGTGCCTGGAGTACCAGACCCAACTATGGCTACACCTTC.

V gene TRBV20-1 combines with J gene TRBJ2-1; maybe TRBD2 (7 bases). Trimming cost V 6 bases and J 0 bases, with 12 bases left between them. CDR1 is DFQATT, CDR2 SNEGSKA, per germline (reference sequence). The CDR3 contains 14 residues. Written as DNA, the CDR3 is TGCAGTGCAACGCGGGGGCACTCCTACAATGAGCAGTTCTTC. It is translated as CSATRGHSYNEQFF.

The V gene is TRBV4-2, the J gene TRBJ2-1; TRBD2 agrees at 12 bases. The CDR3 sequence is 15 residues long. V gave up 0 bases and J gave up 10 bases; unmatched junction bases: 4. CDR1 LGHNA and CDR2 YNFKEQ come from the germline V gene. For the CDR3, the DNA is TGTGCCAGCAGCCAAGACGCGACTAGCGGGGGAGAGCAGTTCTTC. Residues: CASSQDATSGGEQFF.

This clonotype was detected ten times or more. V and J are TRBV11-2 and TRBJ2-3; D not resolved. CDR3 length: 13 amino acids. The germline V and J ends were trimmed by 2 bases and 2 bases, with 5 bases remaining between them. In germline, CDR1 is SGHAT, CDR2 FQNNGV. Here the CDR3 DNA reads TGTGCCAGCAGCTTAAGGGCCACAGATACGCAGTATTTT. Amino acids: CASSLRATDTQYF.